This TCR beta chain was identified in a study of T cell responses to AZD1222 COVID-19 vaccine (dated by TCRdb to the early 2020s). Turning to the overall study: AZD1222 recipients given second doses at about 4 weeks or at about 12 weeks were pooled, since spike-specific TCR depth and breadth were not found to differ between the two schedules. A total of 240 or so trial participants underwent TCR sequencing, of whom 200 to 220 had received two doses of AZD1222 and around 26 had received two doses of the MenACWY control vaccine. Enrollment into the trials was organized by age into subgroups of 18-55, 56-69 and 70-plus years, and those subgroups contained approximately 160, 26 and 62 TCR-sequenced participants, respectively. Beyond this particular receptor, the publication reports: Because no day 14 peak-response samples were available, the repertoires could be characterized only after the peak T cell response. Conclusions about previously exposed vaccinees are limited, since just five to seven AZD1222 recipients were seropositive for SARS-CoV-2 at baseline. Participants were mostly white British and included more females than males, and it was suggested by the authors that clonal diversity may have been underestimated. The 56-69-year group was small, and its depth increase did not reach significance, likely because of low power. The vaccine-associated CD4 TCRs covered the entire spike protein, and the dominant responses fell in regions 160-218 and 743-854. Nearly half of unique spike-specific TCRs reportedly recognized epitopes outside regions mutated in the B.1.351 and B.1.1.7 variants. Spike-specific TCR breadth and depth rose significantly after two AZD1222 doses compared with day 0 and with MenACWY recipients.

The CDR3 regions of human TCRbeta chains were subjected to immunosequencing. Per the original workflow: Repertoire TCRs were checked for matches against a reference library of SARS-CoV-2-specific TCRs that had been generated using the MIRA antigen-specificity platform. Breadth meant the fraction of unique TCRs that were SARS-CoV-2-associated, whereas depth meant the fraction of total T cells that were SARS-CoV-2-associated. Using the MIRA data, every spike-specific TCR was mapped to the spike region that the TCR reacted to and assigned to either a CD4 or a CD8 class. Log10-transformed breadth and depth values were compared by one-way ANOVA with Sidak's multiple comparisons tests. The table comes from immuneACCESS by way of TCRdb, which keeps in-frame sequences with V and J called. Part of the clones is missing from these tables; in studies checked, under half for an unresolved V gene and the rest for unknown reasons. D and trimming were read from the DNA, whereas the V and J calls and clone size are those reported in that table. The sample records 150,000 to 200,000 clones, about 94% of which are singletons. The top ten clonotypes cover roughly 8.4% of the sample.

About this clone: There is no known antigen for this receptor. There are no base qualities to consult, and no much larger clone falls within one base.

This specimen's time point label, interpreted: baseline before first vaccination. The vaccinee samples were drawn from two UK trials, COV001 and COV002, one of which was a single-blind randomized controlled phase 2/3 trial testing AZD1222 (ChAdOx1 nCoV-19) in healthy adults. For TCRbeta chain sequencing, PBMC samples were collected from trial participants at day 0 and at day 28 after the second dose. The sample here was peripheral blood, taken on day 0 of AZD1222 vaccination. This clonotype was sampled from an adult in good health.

The nucleotides read TGCACCAGCAGCCGGACCGAAAGCTCCTACGAGCAGTACTTC. Its protein reads: CTSSRTESSYEQYF. Rearrangement joined TRBV1 to TRBJ2-7. TRBV1 is termed a pseudogene. Counted from cysteine to phenylalanine, this CDR3 has 14 amino acids. CDR3 DNA is the only sequence kept; it has 42 bases, read in frame from the first base.